The 25 T cell receptor beta chains presented below share a single source sample, sequenced in a study of blood T cells in healthy people across ages. Next came a second PCR, run for about 6 to 12 cycles, which used a sample-barcoded 5' primer along with a J-beta primer mix. TCRdb processed the 5' RACE reads anew with MiXCR; each CDR3 protein has one entry. This table holds about 780,000 distinct CDR3 sequences, around half found once. Sequencing used blood. These receptors originate from an elderly man in good health.

This clonotype was recorded many times. The rearrangement joins TRBV4-2 to TRBJ2-7; D ambiguous. Germline assignment: CDR1 LGHNA and CDR2 YNFKEQ. V lost 0 bases to trimming and J lost 2 bases, with 11 bases between them. This CDR3 region has 15 residues. This CDR3 is CASSQDETPPYEQYF. DNA for the CDR3: TGTGCCAGCAGCCAAGATGAGACACCCCCCTACGAGCAGTACTTC.

This clonotype was observed many times. The J gene is TRBJ1-1, the V gene TRBV12-3 or TRBV12-4; D is possibly TRBD1 (5 bases). The V and J ends lost 2 bases and 1 base respectively, with 14 bases between them. This CDR3 is built from 16 residues. The CDR3 spells CASSLIVGLQNTEAFF. The CDR3 bases are TGTGCCAGCAGTTTAATTGTGGGGCTACAGAACACTGAAGCTTTCTTT.

This clonotype was observed a few times. The rearrangement joins TRBV6-5 to TRBJ2-1; TRBD1 is a possible D gene (5 bases). The ends were cut back, 8 bases at V and 6 bases at J, with 14 bases in the middle. This CDR3 is 13 amino acids long. Germline V gives CDR1 MNHEY, CDR2 SVGAGI. Here the CDR3 DNA reads TGTGCCAGCGGAAAGGGGCCCCCCAATGAGCAGTTCTTC. Its translation is CASGKGPPNEQFF.

This clonotype occurred a few times. The CDR3, as DNA: TGTGCCAGCAGTTTGGTCGGGGGGGTGAACACTGAAGCTTTCTTT. It yields the protein CASSLVGGVNTEAFF. The chain links TRBV12-3 or TRBV12-4 to TRBJ1-1; possibly TRBD1 for D (5 bases). Trimming shortened V by 3 bases and J by 0 bases, and 11 bases separated the two germline ends. The CDR3 loop spans 15 amino acids.

The V and J genes are TRBV11-2 and TRBJ2-7, with 13 positions matching TRBD2. Trimming removed 5 bases from V and 6 bases from J; junction bases left unmatched: 10. Germline V CDR1 and CDR2: SGHAT, FQNNGV. This CDR3 has 16 residues. CDR3 sequence reads: CASSPRTSGSLFEQYF. For the CDR3, the DNA is TGTGCCAGCAGCCCCCGGACTAGCGGGAGTTTGTTCGAGCAGTACTTC.

In this sample, this clonotype turned up a few times. V usage is TRBV21-1 and J usage is TRBJ2-1; the table's D call TRBD1 went unverified against the DNA. TRBV21-1 is recorded as a pseudogene. The CDR3 spans 18 residues. The CDR3 here is CASSKGPTGASYYNEQFF. CDR3 coding DNA: TGTGCCAGCAGCAAGGGCCCCACAGGGGCCTCTTACTACAATGAGCAGTTCTTC.

This clonotype was counted only a few times. J is TRBJ2-5 and V is TRBV18; D is possibly TRBD1 or TRBD2 (5 bases each). Trimming stripped 3 bases from V and 1 base from J, with 9 bases between. CDR3 size: 14 residues. The germline V gene has CDR1 KGHSH and CDR2 LQKENI. The CDR3 region has the DNA TGTGCCAGCTCACCGGGACCTCCCCAAGAGACCCAGTACTTC. It specifies CASSPGPPQETQYF. The variable domain in full, completed from reference TRBV18 and TRBJ2-5, reads NAGVMQNPRHLVRRRGQEARLRCSPMKGHSHVYWYRQLPEEGLKFMVYLQKENIIDESGMPKERFSAEFPKEGPSILRIQQVVRGDSAAYFCASSPGPPQETQYFGPGTRLLVL.

This clonotype was picked up many times. A much larger clone differs from this one at a single base, so this may be a read error. V gene TRBV25-1 combines with J gene TRBJ1-2; D gene uncertain. CDR1 is MGHDK and CDR2 is SYGVNS in the germline V gene. The CDR3 sequence is 12 residues long. CDR3 in DNA: TGTGCCAGCAGGGAATGGAAGAATGGCTACACCTTC. Residues: CASREWKNGYTF.

This chain joins TRBV3-1 and TRBJ2-5, with a tentative D call TRBD1 (6 bases). The end of the DNA fits TRBJ2-7 better, so the J call may be wrong. The CDR3 loop spans 14 amino acids. CDR1 is LGHDT and CDR2 is YNNKEL in the germline V gene (reference sequence). The CDR3 bases are TGTGCCAGCAGCCAACCAGGCAGGGGCTGCGAGCAGTACTTC. It codes for CASSQPGRGCEQYF.

V is TRBV10-3 and J is TRBJ2-6, with a tentative D call TRBD1 (6 bases). The CDR3 length is 14 residues. Trimming cost V 6 bases and J 2 bases, with 8 bases left between them. The germline CDR1 and CDR2 sequences are ENHRY and SYGVKD. CDR3 nucleotides: TGTGCCATCAGGGCAGGGGCTGGGGCCAACGTCCTGACTTTC. It codes for CAIRAGAGANVLTF.

The rearrangement uses TRBV20-1 and TRBJ2-1; perhaps TRBD2 as D (6 bases). The CDR3 length is 17 residues. The V and J ends lost 1 base and 7 bases respectively, with 23 bases between them. Germline CDR1 reads DFQATT; CDR2 reads SNEGSKA (reference sequence). In DNA form, the CDR3 reads TGCAGTGCTAGAGGGGGGGTCGGGAGCACCGGGAATAATGAGCAGTTCTTC. Its translation is CSARGGVGSTGNNEQFF.

The chain's CDR3 is CSARDQGSGRPYEQYF. DNA for the CDR3: TGCAGTGCTAGAGATCAGGGTAGCGGGAGACCCTACGAGCAGTACTTC. The V and J genes are TRBV20-1 and TRBJ2-7, with TRBD2 identical over 9 bases. CDR3 length equals 16 residues. V trimming: 0 bases; J trimming: 2 bases; junction bases outside the gene matches: 8. CDR1 DFQATT and CDR2 SNEGSKA come from the germline V gene (reference sequence).

This clonotype was picked up many times. The chain couples TRBV20-1 to TRBJ2-3; TRBD2 matches 12 bases. CDR3 length equals 16 residues. The V and J ends lost 4 bases and 2 bases, in that order; junction bases with no gene match: 7. Germline V gene data show CDR1 as DFQATT and CDR2 as SNEGSKA (reference sequence). The CDR3 sequence: CSAKTSGREYTDTQYF. In nucleotides, the CDR3 is TGCAGTGCTAAGACTAGCGGGAGAGAGTACACAGATACGCAGTATTTT.

The V gene is TRBV20-1, the J gene TRBJ2-1; 8 nucleotides line up with TRBD2. The CDR3 loop spans 15 amino acids. With V trimmed by 5 bases and J by 4 bases, 10 bases remained unmatched. Germline V gene data show CDR1 as DFQATT and CDR2 as SNEGSKA (reference sequence). CDR3 in amino acids: CSAEVAGQLYNEQFF. The CDR3 DNA reads TGCAGTGCTGAGGTAGCGGGGCAACTTTACAATGAGCAGTTCTTC.

The chain combines TRBV3-1 with TRBJ2-1; TRBD1 agrees at 8 bases. Germline V gives CDR1 LGHDT, CDR2 YNNKEL (reference sequence). The CDR3 runs 14 residues. With V trimmed by 6 bases and J by 6 bases, 7 bases remained unmatched. The chain's CDR3 is CASSRWTGPNEQFF. DNA for the CDR3: TGTGCCAGCAGTCGGTGGACAGGGCCCAATGAGCAGTTCTTC.

This clonotype came up a few times. This chain connects TRBV3-1 to TRBJ2-7; no firm D call. Germline V gene data show CDR1 as LGHDT and CDR2 as YNNKEL (reference sequence). Deletions cut 2 bases from V and 6 bases from J, with 11 bases between. This CDR3 contains 13 residues. This CDR3 reads CASSQSEIGEQYF. The CDR3 bases are TGTGCCAGCAGCCAATCTGAAATAGGCGAGCAGTACTTC.

J is TRBJ2-3 and V is TRBV12-3 or TRBV12-4; D unresolved. The CDR3 runs to 13 residues. V lost 6 bases, J lost 2 bases, and 9 bases lay in between. CDR3 residues: CASSPVDTDTQYF. Written as DNA, the CDR3 is TGTGCCAGCAGCCCCGTCGACACAGATACGCAGTATTTT.

This clonotype occurred a few times. The chain combines TRBV28 with TRBJ1-2, with a tentative D call TRBD1 (6 bases). This CDR3 region has 14 residues. Germline V lookup: CDR1 MDHEN, CDR2 SYDVKM. Trimming shortened V by 3 bases and J by 4 bases, and 12 bases separated the two germline ends. The CDR3 region is CASSFRGGSYGYTF. CDR3 bases: TGTGCCAGCAGTTTCAGGGGTGGGAGCTATGGCTACACCTTC.

This clonotype has ten or more counts. The chain employs TRBV20-1 and TRBJ1-2, with 10 bases that match TRBD1. This CDR3 has 15 residues. CDR1 and CDR2 from the germline V gene are DFQATT and SNEGSKA (reference sequence). The V segment lost 5 bases and the J segment 7 bases; nucleotides outside the gene matches: 13. The CDR3: CSALGQGYPSPGYTF. Here the CDR3 DNA reads TGCAGTGCTTTGGGACAGGGGTACCCCTCCCCTGGCTACACCTTC.

This clonotype was recorded at least ten times. The chain links TRBV7-2 to TRBJ2-7; 10 bases match TRBD2. In germline, CDR1 is SGHTA, CDR2 FQGNSA. V gave up 5 bases and J gave up 1 base; unmatched junction bases: 5. This CDR3 is built from 15 residues. The CDR3 sequence: CASSRLAGSSYEQYF. The CDR3 DNA sequence: TGTGCCAGCAGCCGACTAGCGGGCTCGTCCTACGAGCAGTACTTC. Together with reference TRBV7-2 and TRBJ2-7, the CDR3 gives the full variable domain: GAGVSQSPSNKVTEKGKDVELRCDPISGHTALYWYRQSLGQGLEFLIYFQGNSAPDKSGLPSDRFSAERTGGSVSTLTIQRTQQEDSAVYLCASSRLAGSSYEQYFGPGTRLTVT.

The chain carries TRBV10-1 and TRBJ2-5; 8 bases line up with TRBD1. The trim removed 1 base at V and 4 bases at J, leaving 8 bases unmatched. The CDR3 runs to 16 residues. CDR1 WNHNN and CDR2 SYGVQD come from the germline V gene (reference sequence). In DNA form, the CDR3 reads TGCGCCAGCAGTGAGTATGGACAGGGTGGAAGAGAGACCCAGTACTTC. Protein sequence: CASSEYGQGGRETQYF.

This clonotype was counted only a few times. V and J are TRBV6-6 and TRBJ2-4; 12 bases agree with TRBD1. The CDR3 runs 17 residues. CDR1 and CDR2 (germline): MNHNY, SVGAGI (reference sequence). The ends lost 2 bases at V and 5 bases at J; junction bases unmatched: 7. The CDR3 loop reads CASSYTGQGAGENIQYF. The CDR3 nucleotides read TGTGCCAGCAGTTACACGGGACAGGGGGCAGGGGAAAACATTCAGTACTTC.

The chain carries TRBV30 and TRBJ2-1; D not resolved. V was shortened by 5 bases and J by 4 bases, with 12 bases between the two germline ends. The CDR3 extends over 13 amino acids. CDR1 and CDR2 (germline): GTSNPN, SVGIG (reference sequence). The CDR3 spells CAWSYGTYNEQFF. The DNA of the CDR3 is TGTGCCTGGTCCTACGGCACTTACAATGAGCAGTTCTTC.

This chain links TRBV5-1 with TRBJ1-1; tentative D call: TRBD1 (6 bases). V lost 0 bases and J lost 6, with 27 bases in between. The CDR3 covers 19 residues. CDR1 and CDR2 (germline): SGHRS, YFSETQ. CDR3 sequence: CASSLARDRTVVRYAEAFF. In nucleotides, the CDR3 is TGCGCCAGCAGCTTGGCGCGCGACCGGACAGTTGTACGGTACGCTGAAGCTTTCTTT.

To note about this clonotype: A clone one base away is much larger, so this may be a read error. V and J are TRBV6-5 and TRBJ2-5, with D perhaps TRBD2 (5 bases). The germline gives CDR1 MNHEY, CDR2 SVGAGI. The CDR3 is made up of 14 amino acids. The CDR3 nucleotides are TGTGCCAGCAGGATTGGGCCGATGGGAGAGGCCCAGTACTTC. Encoded protein: CASRIGPMGEAQYF.